This T cell receptor (beta chain) was recovered during a study of tumor-infiltrating lymphocytes in glioblastoma multiforme. As concerns this clonotype: Just one base apart from a much larger clone, this may be a read error.

Multiple V-beta primers and a C-beta primer amplified TCRB from RNA. TCRdb reprocessed the multiplex PCR reads via MiXCR and lists one record per CDR3 protein. The profile covers about 8,400 distinct CDR3 sequences, with 65% to 80% appearing a single time and around 50% taken by the ten largest. CDR1 and CDR2 from the germline V gene are SGHRS and YFSETQ. The CDR3 totals 16 residues. Sequences were obtained from brain tumor tissue. The source is a male donor with glioblastoma. The chain employs TRBV5-1 and TRBJ2-1; D is perhaps TRBD1 or TRBD2 (6 bases each). CDR3 sequence: CACSPSSGAPYNEQFF. The CDR3 DNA reads as TGCGCCTGCAGCCCCTCGTCGGGGGCGCCCTACAATGAGCAGTTCTTC.